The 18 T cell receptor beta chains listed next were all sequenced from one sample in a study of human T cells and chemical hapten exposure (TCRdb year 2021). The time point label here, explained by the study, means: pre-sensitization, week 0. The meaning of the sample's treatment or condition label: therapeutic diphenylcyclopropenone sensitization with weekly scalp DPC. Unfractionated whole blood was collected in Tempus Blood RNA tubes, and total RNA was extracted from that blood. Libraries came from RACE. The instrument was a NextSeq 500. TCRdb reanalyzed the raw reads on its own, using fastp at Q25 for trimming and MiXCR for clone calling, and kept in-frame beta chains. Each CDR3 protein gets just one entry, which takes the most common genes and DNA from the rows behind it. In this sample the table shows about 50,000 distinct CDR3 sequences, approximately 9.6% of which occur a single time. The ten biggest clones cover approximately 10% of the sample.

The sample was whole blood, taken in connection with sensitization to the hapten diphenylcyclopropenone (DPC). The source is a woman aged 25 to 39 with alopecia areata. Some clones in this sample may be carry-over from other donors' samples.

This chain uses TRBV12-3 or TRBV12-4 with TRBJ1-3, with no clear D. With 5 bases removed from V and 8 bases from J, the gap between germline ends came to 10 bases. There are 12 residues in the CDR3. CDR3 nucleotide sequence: TGTGCCAGCAGTCTCGGGCCGGACACCATATATTTT. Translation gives CASSLGPDTIYF.

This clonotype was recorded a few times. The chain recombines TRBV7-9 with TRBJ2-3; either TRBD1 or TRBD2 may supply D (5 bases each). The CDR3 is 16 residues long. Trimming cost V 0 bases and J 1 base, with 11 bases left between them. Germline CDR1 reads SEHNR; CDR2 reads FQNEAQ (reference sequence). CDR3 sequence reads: CASSLAGRGGTDTQYF. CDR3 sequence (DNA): TGTGCCAGCAGCTTAGCTGGGCGAGGGGGCACAGATACGCAGTATTTT.

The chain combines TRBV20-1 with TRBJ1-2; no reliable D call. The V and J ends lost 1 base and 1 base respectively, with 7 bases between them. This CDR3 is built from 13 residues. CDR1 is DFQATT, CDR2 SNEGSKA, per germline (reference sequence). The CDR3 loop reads CSARVDRNYGYTF. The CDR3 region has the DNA TGCAGTGCTAGAGTAGATCGTAACTATGGCTACACCTTC.

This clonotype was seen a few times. CDR3 residues: CAIKDGEAMNTEAFF. The CDR3 DNA reads TGTGCCATCAAGGATGGGGAGGCCATGAACACTGAAGCTTTCTTT. The chain is built from TRBV10-3 and TRBJ1-1, with D uncertain. The CDR3 has 15 residues. Germline assignment: CDR1 ENHRY and CDR2 SYGVKD. V was pared by 7 bases and J by 0 bases, with 15 bases between.

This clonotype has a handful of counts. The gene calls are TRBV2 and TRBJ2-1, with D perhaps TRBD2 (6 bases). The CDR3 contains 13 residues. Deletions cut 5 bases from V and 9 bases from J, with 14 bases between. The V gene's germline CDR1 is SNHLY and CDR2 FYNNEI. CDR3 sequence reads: CASSFTSFGEQFF. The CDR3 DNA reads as TGTGCCAGCAGTTTCACTAGCTTCGGTGAGCAGTTCTTC.

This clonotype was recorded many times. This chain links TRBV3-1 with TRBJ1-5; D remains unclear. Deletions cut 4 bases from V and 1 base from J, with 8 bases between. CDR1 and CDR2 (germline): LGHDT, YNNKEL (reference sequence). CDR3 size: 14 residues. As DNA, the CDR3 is TGTGCCAGCAGCCGGATCGGGAGCAATCAGCCCCAGCATTTT. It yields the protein CASSRIGSNQPQHF.

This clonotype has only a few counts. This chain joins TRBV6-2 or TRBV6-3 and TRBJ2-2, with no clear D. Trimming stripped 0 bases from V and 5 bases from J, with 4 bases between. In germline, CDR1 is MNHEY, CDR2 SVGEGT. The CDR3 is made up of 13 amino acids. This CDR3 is CASSYSETGELFF. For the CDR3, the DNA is TGTGCCAGCAGTTACTCTGAGACCGGGGAGCTGTTTTTT.

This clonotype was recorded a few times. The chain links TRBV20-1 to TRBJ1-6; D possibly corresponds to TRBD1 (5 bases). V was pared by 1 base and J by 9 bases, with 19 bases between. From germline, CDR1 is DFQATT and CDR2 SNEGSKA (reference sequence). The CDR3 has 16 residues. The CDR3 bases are TGCAGTGCTAGAGGGGAGACCGGGGGTAGAGGTTCACCCCTCCACTTT. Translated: CSARGETGGRGSPLHF.

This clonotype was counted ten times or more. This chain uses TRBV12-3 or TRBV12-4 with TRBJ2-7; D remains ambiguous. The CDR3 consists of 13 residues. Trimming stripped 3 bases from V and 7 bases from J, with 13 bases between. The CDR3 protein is CASSFHSSTEQYF. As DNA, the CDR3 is TGTGCCAGCAGTTTCCACAGCTCTACGGAGCAGTACTTC.

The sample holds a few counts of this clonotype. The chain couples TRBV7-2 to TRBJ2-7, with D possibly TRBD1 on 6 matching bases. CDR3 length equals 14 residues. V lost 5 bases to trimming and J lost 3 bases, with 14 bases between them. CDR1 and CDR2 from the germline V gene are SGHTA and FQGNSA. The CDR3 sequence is CASSPAQGYYEQYF. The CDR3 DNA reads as TGTGCCAGCAGCCCCGCACAGGGTTACTACGAGCAGTACTTC.

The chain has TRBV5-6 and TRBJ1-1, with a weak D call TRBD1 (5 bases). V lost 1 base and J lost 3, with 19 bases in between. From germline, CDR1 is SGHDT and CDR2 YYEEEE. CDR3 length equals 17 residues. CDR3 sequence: CASSLSVAGRLHTEAFF. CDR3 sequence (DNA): TGTGCCAGCAGCTTGTCCGTCGCAGGGAGATTGCACACTGAAGCTTTCTTT.

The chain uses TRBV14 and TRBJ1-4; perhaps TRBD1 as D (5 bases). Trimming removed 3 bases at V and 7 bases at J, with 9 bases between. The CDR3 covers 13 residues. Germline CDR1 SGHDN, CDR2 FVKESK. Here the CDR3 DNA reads TGTGCCAGCAGCCAGACAAGGGGTGAAAAACTGTTTTTT. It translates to CASSQTRGEKLFF.

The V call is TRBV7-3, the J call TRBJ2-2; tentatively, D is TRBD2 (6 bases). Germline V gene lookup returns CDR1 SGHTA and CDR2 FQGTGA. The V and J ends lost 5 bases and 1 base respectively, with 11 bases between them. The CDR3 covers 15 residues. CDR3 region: CASSPQGLNTGELFF. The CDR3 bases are TGTGCCAGCAGCCCCCAGGGACTGAACACCGGGGAGCTGTTTTTT. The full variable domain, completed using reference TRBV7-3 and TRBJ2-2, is GAGVSQTPSNKVTEKGKYVELRCDPISGHTALYWYRQSLGQGPEFLIYFQGTGAADDSGLPNDRFFAVRPEGSVSTLKIQRTERGDSAVYLCASSPQGLNTGELFFGEGSRLTVL.

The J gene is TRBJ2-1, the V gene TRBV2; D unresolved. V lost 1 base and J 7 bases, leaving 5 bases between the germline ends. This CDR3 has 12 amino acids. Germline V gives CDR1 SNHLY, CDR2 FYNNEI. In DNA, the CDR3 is TGTGCCAGCAGTGAAGGGTCTAATGAGCAGTTCTTC. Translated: CASSEGSNEQFF.

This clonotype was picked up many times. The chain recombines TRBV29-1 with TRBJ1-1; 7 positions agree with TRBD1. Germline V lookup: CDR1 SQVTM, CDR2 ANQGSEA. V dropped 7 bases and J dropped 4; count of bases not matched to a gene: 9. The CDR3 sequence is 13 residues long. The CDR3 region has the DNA TGCAGCGGCCGACAGGGACTCTTCACTGAAGCTTTCTTT. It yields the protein CSGRQGLFTEAFF.

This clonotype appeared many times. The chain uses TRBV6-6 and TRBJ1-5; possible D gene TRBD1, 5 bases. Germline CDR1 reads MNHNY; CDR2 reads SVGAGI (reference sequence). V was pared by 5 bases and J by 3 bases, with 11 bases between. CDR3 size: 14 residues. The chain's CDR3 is CASSQRQLNQPQHF. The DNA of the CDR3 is TGTGCCAGCAGTCAACGACAGCTCAATCAGCCCCAGCATTTT.

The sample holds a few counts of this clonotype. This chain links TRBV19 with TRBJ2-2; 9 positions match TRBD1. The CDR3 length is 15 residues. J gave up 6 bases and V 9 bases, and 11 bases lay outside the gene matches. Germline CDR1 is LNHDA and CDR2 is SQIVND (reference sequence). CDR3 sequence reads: CARRRGQGAPGELFF. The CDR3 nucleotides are TGTGCCAGGAGAAGGGGACAGGGAGCCCCCGGGGAGCTGTTTTTT.

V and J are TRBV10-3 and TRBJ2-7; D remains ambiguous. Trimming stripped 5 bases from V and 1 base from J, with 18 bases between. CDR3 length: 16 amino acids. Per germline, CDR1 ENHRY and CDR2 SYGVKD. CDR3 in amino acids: CAISPGPLGYSYEQYF. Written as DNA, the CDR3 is TGTGCCATCAGTCCCGGGCCCTTAGGTTATTCCTACGAGCAGTACTTC.